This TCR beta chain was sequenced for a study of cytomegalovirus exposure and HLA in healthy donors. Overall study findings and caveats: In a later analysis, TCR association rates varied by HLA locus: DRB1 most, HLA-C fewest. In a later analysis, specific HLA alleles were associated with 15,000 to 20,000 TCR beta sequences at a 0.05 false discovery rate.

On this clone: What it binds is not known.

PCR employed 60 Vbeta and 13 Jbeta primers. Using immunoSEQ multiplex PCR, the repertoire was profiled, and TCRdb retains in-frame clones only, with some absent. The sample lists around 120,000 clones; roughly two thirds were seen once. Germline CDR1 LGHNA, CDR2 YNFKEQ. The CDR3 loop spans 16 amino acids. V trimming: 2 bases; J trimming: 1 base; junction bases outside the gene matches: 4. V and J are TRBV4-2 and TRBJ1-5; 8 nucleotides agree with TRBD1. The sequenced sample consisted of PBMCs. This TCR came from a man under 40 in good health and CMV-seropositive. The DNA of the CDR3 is TGTGCCAGCAGCCAACAGGGGGCAGGGAGCAATCAGCCCCAGCATTTT. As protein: CASSQQGAGSNQPQHF.